Sequencing of this T cell receptor beta chain was carried out in a study of cytomegalovirus exposure and HLA in healthy donors. Overall study context: Earlier work reported 117 million unique TCR beta sequences from some 180 million T cells.

This PCR relied on a set of 60 Vbeta primers and 13 Jbeta primers. Assay: immunoSEQ multiplex PCR; the TCRdb copy retains only in-frame clones and omits some. In the table there are 200,000 or so clones, about four fifths of which are singletons. The germline V and J ends were trimmed by 6 bases and 7 bases, with 12 bases remaining between them. Germline lookup yields CDR1 MNHNS and CDR2 SASEGT. There are 12 residues in the CDR3. Each of the donors was a healthy bone marrow donor. Comment on this clone: The antigen remains unidentified.

General observations from the study: A likely sequencing artifact accounted for one observed cluster of highly shared sequence variants. With later analysis, a missense DCLRE1C variant became linked to TCR beta V- and J-gene trimming.

This sequence was found in a woman aged 45-59 years in good health and CMV-seropositive. The rearrangement joins TRBV6-1 to TRBJ2-5, with D maybe TRBD1 (6 bases). The sequenced sample was PBMCs. Here the CDR3 DNA reads TGTGCCAGCAGAGGGGGAAGGGGGACCCAGTACTTC. This sequence encodes CASRGGRGTQYF.